This TCR beta chain came from a study of T cells after posttransplantation cyclophosphamide. General study points: Later post-transplant blood repertoires were often dominated by donor CD8+ memory clones. Recipient CMV seropositivity and CMV reactivation strongly tracked TRB clonality.

Libraries were prepared by immunoSEQ multiplex PCR; TCRdb keeps only in-frame clonotypes and omits some of them. The sample shows approximately 39,000 clones, around four fifths of them seen only once. Per the germline V gene, CDR1 is MNHEY and CDR2 is SVGAGI. Deletions cut 6 bases from V and 2 bases from J, with 11 bases between. The CDR3 totals 14 residues. In its sample, this clone is large. Its antigen remains unknown. Treatment was busulfan-fludarabine conditioning, a marrow graft, and cyclophosphamide on days +3 and +4. The rearrangement uses TRBV6-5 and TRBJ1-3, with a weak D call TRBD1 (5 bases). This clonotype was obtained from a female patient between 35 and 55 years old who received an allogeneic stem cell transplant from a related donor, was CMV-positive, and had no GVHD. Some T cells may be graft donor cells. This sample comprised CD4+ T cells sorted from blood, obtained 1,700 to 2,000 days after a stem cell transplant with posttransplant cyclophosphamide. This CDR3 is CASRRGRPGNTIYF. CDR3 DNA sequence: TGTGCCAGCAGGCGGGGGAGGCCTGGAAACACCATATATTTT.